The clone carrying this T cell receptor (beta chain) has a handful of counts. Antigen specificity is unknown. MiXCR, applied by TCRdb to the 5' RACE reads, yields one record per CDR3 protein. This sample yields around 260,000 distinct CDR3 sequences, of which 5.2% are seen a single time; around 3.5% belongs to the top ten. This record comes from a study of T cells after yellow fever vaccination. General study results and limits: The appearance of a small share of clonotypes in both CD4 and CD8 compartments was observed. The secondary response was weaker but peaked faster, day 5 versus 15. Most primary-vaccination clones recurred post-booster (approximately 96% CD4, 88% CD8).

From germline, CDR1 is DFQATT and CDR2 SNEGSKA (reference sequence). The CDR3 has 14 amino acids. V gave up 1 base and J gave up 7 bases; unmatched junction bases: 9. The sequencing used CD4+ T cells sorted from PBMCs, collected on the day of the yellow fever booster vaccination. V gene TRBV20-1 combines with J gene TRBJ2-5, with TRBD1 matching over 7 bases. This clonotype was obtained from a man younger than 30 who received the YFV17D yellow fever vaccine. The CDR3 loop reads CSARVPGQAGTQYF. The CDR3 DNA is TGCAGTGCTAGAGTTCCTGGACAGGCAGGGACCCAGTACTTC.